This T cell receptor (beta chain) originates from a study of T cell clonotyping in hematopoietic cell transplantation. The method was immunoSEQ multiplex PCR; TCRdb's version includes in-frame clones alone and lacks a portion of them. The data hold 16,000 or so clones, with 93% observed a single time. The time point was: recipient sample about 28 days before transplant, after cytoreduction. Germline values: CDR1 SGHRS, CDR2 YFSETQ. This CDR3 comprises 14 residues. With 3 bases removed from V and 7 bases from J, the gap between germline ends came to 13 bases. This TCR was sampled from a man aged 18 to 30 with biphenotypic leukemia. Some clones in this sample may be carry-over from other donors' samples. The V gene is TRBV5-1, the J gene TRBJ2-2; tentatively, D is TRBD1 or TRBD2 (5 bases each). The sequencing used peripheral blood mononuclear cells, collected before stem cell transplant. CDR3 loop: CASSSRDPVGELFF. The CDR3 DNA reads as TGCGCCAGCAGCTCCCGGGACCCCGTCGGGGAGCTGTTTTTT.